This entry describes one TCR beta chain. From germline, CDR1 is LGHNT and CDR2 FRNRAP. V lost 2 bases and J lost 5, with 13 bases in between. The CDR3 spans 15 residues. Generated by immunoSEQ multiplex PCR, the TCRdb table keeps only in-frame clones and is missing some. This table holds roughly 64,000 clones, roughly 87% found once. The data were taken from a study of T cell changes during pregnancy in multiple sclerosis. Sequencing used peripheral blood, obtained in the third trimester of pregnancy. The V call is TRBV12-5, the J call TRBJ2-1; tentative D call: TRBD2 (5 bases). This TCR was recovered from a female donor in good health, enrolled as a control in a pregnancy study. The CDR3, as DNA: TGTGCTAGTGGTTTGTTGGCCGGGATCCACAATGAGCAGTTCTTC. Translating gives CASGLLAGIHNEQFF.